This T cell receptor (beta chain) was identified in a study of blood T cell repertoires in COVID-19. As for the study in general: The samples span acute and convalescent COVID-19 from the United States, Italy and Spain. PBMCs, B-cell-depleted T cells, or T cells were the source of the cDNA or gDNA that made up the material.

This clone was found once. As handled by the study authors: For nucleated cells, counts were estimated from reference gene primer amplification. TCRdb's copy holds only in-frame clones and misses some; the assay was immunoSEQ multiplex PCR. The V and J calls and clone size come from that table; D and trimming were worked out from the DNA. This table has some 150,000 clones, roughly 80% appearing once. The trim removed 2 bases at V and 4 bases at J, leaving 5 bases unmatched. This CDR3 spans 14 amino acids. CDR1 and CDR2 from the germline V gene are GTSNPN and SVGIG (reference sequence). The source is a woman in her thirties or forties with active or convalescent COVID-19. Sequenced sample: peripheral blood. The V gene is TRBV30, the J gene TRBJ1-5; 7 bases line up with TRBD1. The DNA for the CDR3 is TGTGCCTGGAGTCCCTCAGGGGGGAATCAGCCCCAGCATTTT. Translation gives CAWSPSGGNQPQHF.